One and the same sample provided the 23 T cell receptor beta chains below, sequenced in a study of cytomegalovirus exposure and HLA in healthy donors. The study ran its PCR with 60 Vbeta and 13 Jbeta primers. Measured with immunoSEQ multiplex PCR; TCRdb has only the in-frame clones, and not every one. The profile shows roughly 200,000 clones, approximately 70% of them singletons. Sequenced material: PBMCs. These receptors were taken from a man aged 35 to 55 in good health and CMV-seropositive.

The CDR3, as DNA: TGTGCCAGCAGTGGACAGAGATACAATGAGCAGTTCTTC. Amino acids: CASSGQRYNEQFF. V usage is TRBV25-1 and J usage is TRBJ2-1; tentative D call: TRBD1 (5 bases). The V end was cut by 4 bases, the J end by 4 bases, with 8 bases between. The CDR3 length is 13 residues. Germline V gene sequence: CDR1 MGHDK, CDR2 SYGVNS.

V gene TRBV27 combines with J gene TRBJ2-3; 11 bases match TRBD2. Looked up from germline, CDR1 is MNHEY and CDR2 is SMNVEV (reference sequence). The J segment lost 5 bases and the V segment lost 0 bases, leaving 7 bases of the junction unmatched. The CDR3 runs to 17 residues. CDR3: CASSLSLSGGARDTQYF. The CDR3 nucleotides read TGTGCCAGCAGTTTATCCCTTAGCGGGGGGGCCCGAGATACGCAGTATTTT.

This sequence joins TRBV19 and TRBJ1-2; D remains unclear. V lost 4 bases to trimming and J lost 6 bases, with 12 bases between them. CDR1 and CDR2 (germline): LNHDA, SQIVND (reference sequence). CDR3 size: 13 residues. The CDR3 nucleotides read TGTGCCAGTAGTAAAGACCGGGAGGATGGCTACACCTTC. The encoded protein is CASSKDREDGYTF.

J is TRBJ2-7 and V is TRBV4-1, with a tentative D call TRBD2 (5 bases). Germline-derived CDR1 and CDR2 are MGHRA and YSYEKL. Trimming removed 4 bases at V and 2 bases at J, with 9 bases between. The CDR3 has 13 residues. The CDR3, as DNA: TGCGCCAGCAGCCTTACTAGTCCCTACGAGCAGTACTTC. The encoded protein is CASSLTSPYEQYF.

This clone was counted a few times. The CDR3 here is CASKSRQGENGELFF. The CDR3 region has the DNA TGTGCCAGCAAGTCCCGACAGGGGGAAAACGGGGAGCTGTTTTTT. The chain carries TRBV6-5 and TRBJ2-2; TRBD1 matches 9 bases. Germline CDR1 is MNHEY and CDR2 is SVGAGI. The CDR3 contains 15 residues. J gave up 7 bases and V 7 bases, and 10 bases lay outside the gene matches.

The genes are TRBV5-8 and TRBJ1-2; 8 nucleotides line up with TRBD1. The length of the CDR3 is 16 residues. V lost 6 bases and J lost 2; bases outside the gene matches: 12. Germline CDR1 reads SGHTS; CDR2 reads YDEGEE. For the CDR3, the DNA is TGTGCCAGCATCCTTAAGACAGGGGAAATAAACTATGGCTACACCTTC. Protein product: CASILKTGEINYGYTF.

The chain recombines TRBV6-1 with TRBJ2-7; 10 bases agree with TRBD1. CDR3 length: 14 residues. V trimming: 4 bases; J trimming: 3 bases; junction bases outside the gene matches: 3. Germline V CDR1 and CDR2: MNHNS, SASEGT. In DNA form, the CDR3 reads TGTGCCAGCAGTGGGACAGGGGGTTTCTACGAGCAGTACTTC. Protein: CASSGTGGFYEQYF.

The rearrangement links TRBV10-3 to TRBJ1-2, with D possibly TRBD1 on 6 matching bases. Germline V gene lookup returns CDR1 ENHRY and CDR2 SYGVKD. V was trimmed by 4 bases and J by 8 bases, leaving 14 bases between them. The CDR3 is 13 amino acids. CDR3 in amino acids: CAISAGQGKGYTF. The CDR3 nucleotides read TGTGCCATCAGTGCAGGTCAGGGGAAGGGCTACACCTTC.

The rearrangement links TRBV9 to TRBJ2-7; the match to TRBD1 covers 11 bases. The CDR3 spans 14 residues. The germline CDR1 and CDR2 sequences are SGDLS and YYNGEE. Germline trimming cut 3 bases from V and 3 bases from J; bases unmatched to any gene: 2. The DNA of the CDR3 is TGTGCCAGCAGCGGGACAGGGGGCCACTACGAGCAGTACTTC. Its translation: CASSGTGGHYEQYF.

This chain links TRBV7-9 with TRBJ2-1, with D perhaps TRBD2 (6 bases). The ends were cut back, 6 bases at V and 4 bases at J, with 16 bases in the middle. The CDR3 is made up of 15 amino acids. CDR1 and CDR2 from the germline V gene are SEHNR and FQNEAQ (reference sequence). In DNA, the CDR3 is TGTGCCAGCAGTTCCGGGACTGGGGGGTACAATGAGCAGTTCTTC. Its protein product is CASSSGTGGYNEQFF.

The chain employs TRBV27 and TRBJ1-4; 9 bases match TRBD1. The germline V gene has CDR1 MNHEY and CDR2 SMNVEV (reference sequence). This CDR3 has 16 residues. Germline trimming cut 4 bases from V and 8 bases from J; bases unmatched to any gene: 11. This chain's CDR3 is CASSSRLTGGREKLFF. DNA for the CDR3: TGTGCCAGCAGTTCCCGCTTGACAGGGGGGAGGGAAAAACTGTTTTTT.

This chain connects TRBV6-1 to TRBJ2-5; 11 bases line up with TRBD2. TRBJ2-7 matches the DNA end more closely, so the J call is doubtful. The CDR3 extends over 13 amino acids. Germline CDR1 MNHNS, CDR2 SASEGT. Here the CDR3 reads CASRLAGEYEQYF. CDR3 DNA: TGTGCCAGCAGACTAGCGGGGGAGTACGAGCAGTACTTC.

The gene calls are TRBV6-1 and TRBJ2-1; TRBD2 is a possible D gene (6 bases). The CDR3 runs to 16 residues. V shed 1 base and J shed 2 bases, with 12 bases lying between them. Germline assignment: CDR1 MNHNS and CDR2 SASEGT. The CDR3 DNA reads TGTGCCAGCAGTGAAGGGGCGGGGAGTCCCTACAATGAGCAGTTCTTC. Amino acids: CASSEGAGSPYNEQFF.

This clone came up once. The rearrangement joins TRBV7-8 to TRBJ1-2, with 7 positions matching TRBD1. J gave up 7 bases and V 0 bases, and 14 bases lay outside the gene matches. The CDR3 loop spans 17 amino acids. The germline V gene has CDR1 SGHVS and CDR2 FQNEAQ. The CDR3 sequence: CASSLANKGQRQFGYTF. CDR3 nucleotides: TGTGCCAGCAGCTTAGCTAATAAGGGACAGCGTCAGTTTGGCTACACCTTC.

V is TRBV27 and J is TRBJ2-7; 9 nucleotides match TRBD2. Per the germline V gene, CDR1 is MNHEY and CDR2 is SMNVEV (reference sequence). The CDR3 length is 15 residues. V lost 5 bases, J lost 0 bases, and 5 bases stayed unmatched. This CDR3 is CASSQSSGDSYEQYF. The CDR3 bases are TGTGCCAGCAGTCAATCTAGCGGGGACTCCTACGAGCAGTACTTC.

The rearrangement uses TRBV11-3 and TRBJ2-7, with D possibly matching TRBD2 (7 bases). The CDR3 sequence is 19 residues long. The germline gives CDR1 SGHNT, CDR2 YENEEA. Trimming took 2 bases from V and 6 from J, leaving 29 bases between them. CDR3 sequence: CASSLRGGIPTGDEGEQYF. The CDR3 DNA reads TGTGCCAGCAGCTTAAGGGGGGGGATTCCCACTGGGGACGAGGGCGAGCAGTACTTC.

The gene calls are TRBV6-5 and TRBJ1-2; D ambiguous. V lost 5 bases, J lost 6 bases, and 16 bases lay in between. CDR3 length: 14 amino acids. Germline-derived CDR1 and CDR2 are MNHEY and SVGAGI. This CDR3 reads CASSVRIAQDGYTF. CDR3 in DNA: TGTGCCAGCAGTGTGAGGATCGCCCAAGATGGCTACACCTTC.

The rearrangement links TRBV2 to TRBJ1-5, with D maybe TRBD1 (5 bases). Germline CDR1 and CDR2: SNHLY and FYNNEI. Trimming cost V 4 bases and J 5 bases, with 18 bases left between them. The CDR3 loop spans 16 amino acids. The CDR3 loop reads CASSVGNVGGYQPQHF. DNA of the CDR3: TGTGCCAGCAGTGTTGGGAACGTCGGGGGGTATCAGCCCCAGCATTTT.

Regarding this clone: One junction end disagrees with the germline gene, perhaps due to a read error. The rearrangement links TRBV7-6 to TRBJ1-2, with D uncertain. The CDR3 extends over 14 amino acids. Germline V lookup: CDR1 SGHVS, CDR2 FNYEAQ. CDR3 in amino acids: CASSLGEGVYGHTF. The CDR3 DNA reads TGTGCCAGCAGCTTAGGGGAGGGTGTCTATGGCCACACCTTC.

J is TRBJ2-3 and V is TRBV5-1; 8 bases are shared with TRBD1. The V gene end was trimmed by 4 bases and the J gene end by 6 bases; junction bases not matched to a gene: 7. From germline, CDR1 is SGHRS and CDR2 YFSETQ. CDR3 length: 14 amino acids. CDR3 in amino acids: CASSMDRAPDTQYF. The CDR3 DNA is TGCGCCAGCAGCATGGACAGGGCACCCGATACGCAGTATTTT. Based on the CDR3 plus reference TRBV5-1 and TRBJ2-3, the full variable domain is KAGVTQTPRYLIKTRGQQVTLSCSPISGHRSVSWYQQTPGQGLQFLFEYFSETQRNKGNFPGRFSGRQFSNSRSEMNVSTLELGDSALYLCASSMDRAPDTQYFGPGTRLTVL.

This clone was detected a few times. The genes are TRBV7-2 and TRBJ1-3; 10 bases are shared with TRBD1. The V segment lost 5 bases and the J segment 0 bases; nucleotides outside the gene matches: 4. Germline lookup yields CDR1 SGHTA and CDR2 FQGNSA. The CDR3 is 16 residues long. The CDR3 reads CASSRTGGNSGNTIYF. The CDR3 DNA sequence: TGTGCCAGCAGCAGGACAGGGGGAAACTCTGGAAACACCATATATTTT.

CDR3 nucleotide sequence: TGTGCCAGCAGTTCCCGGGACAGTTCCTACGAGCAGTACTTC. It specifies CASSSRDSSYEQYF. The V and J genes are TRBV27 and TRBJ2-5; 7 bases match TRBD1. TRBJ2-7 matches the DNA end more closely, so the J call is doubtful. This CDR3 has 14 amino acids. In germline, CDR1 is MNHEY, CDR2 SMNVEV (reference sequence).

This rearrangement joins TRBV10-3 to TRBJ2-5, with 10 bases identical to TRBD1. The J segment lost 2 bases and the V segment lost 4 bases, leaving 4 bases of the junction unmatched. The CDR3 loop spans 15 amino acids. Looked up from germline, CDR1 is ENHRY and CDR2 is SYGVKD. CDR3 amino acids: CAISVPGQGQETQYF. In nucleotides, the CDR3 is TGTGCCATCAGTGTGCCGGGACAGGGGCAAGAGACCCAGTACTTC.